The subject of this entry is one T cell receptor beta chain. Its antigen is unidentified. Naive-designated CD8 cells lacked CD45RO, were positively enriched for CCR7, and omitted terminally differentiated effector memory CD45RA+ cells. There were no recent acute infections or vaccinations among the donors, who were healthy HIV-negative adults. The data were obtained in a study of shared clonotypes between healthy human individuals. Broader study findings: Rarefaction indicated that sorted-subset sequencing remained incomplete although depth was large.

Some clones are missing from TCRdb's copy, which holds only in-frame ones; the method was immunoSEQ multiplex PCR. This sample has approximately 2,200,000 clones, with around 93% found just once. Germline-derived CDR1 and CDR2 are LGHNT and FRNRAP. This CDR3 is 11 amino acids long. Trimming took off 8 bases at V and 8 bases at J, with 10 bases between the two ends. Sequenced: naive CD8+ T cells from PBMCs. The chain combines TRBV12-5 with TRBJ2-1, with D perhaps matching TRBD2 (5 bases). This clonotype was obtained from a man aged 18-30 years in good health. Some clones in this sample may be carry-over from other donors' samples. The CDR3 region is CASRGRDEQFF. The CDR3 DNA reads TGTGCTAGTCGAGGGCGAGATGAGCAGTTCTTC. Using reference TRBV12-5 and TRBJ2-1 for the parts outside the CDR3, the full variable domain is DARVTQTPRHKVTEMGQEVTMRCQPILGHNTVFWYRQTMMQGLELLAYFRNRAPLDDSGMPKDRFSAEMPDATLATLKIQPSEPRDSAVYFCASRGRDEQFFGPGTRLTVL.